The T cell receptor beta chain under discussion was sequenced for a study of blood T cell repertoires in COVID-19. Germline-derived CDR1 and CDR2 are LGHNA and YNFKEQ. V was cut by 6 bases and J by 2 bases, with 19 bases left in between. This CDR3 has 16 amino acids. Method: immunoSEQ multiplex PCR; TCRdb's copy keeps in-frame clones and lacks some. The sample records about 350,000 clones, over 85% being singletons. The genes are TRBV4-2 and TRBJ1-2; D is possibly TRBD1 (5 bases). The TCR sequence derives from a woman aged 60-75 years with COVID-19, enrolled during active disease. Sequences were obtained from peripheral blood. The CDR3 coding sequence is TGTGCCAGCAGTCCATTAGGGGCAGGGTTAAACTATGGCTACACCTTC. Protein: CASSPLGAGLNYGYTF.